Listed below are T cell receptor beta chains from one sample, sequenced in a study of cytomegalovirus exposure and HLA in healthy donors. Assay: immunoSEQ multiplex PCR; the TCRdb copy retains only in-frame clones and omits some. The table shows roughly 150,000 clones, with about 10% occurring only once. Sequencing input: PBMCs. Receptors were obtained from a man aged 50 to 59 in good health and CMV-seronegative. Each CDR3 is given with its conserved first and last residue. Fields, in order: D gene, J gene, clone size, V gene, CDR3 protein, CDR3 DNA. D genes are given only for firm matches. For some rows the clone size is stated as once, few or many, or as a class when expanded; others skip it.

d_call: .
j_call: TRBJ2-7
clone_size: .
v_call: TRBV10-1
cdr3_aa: CASSETVGYEQYF
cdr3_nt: TGCGCCAGCAGTGAGACAGTGGGCTACGAGCAGTACTTC

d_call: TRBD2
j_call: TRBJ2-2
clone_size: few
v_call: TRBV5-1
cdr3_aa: CASRDLAGSTGELFF
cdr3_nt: TGCGCCAGCAGAGATCTAGCGGGAAGCACCGGGGAGCTGTTTTTT

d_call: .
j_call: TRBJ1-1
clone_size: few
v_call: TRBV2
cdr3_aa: CASSLTSEAFF
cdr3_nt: TGTGCCAGCAGTCTAACGTCTGAAGCTTTCTTT

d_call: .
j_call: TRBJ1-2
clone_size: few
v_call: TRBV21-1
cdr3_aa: CASRNRMKDYGYTF
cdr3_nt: TGTGCCAGCAGGAACAGGATGAAGGACTATGGCTACACCTTC

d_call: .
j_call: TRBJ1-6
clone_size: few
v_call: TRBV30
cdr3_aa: CAWSGPPIEGNSPLHF
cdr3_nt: TGTGCCTGGAGTGGTCCCCCGATAGAGGGAAATTCACCCCTCCACTTT

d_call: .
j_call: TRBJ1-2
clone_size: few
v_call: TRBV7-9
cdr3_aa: CASSLGWAAYGYTF
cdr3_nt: TGTGCCAGCAGCTTAGGGTGGGCCGCCTATGGCTACACCTTC

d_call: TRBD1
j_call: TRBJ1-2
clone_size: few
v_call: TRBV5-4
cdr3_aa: CASSLGAGQGARGYTF
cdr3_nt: TGTGCCAGCAGCTTGGGGGCCGGACAGGGGGCTCGAGGCTACACCTTC

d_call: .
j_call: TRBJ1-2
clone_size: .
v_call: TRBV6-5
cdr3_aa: CASSSSGPDGYTF
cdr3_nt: TGTGCCAGCAGTTCTTCAGGGCCCGATGGCTACACCTTC

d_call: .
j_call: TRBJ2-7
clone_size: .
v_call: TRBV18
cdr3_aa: CASSPSGLEEQYF
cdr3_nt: TGTGCCAGCTCACCATCTGGATTGGAGGAGCAGTACTTC

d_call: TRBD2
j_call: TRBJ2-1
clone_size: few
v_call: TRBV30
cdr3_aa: CAWTITSGFYNEQFF
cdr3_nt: TGTGCCTGGACCATTACTAGCGGGTTTTACAATGAGCAGTTCTTC

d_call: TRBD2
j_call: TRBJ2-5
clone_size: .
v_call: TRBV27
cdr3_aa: CASSFLAGGLGETQYF
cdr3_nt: TGTGCCAGCAGTTTTCTAGCGGGAGGGCTCGGAGAGACCCAGTACTTC

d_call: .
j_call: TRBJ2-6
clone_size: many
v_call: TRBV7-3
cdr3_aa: CASSPTVSGANVLTF
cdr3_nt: TGTGCCAGCAGCCCGACAGTTTCTGGGGCCAACGTCCTGACTTTC

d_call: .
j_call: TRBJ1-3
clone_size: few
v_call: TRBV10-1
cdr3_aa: CASSESGGLGNTIYF
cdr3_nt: TGCGCCAGCAGTGAGTCCGGGGGGCTTGGAAACACCATATATTTT

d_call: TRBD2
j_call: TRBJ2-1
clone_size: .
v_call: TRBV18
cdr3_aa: CASSSGLAGSSGEQFF
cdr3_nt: TGTGCCAGCTCATCGGGACTAGCGGGAAGCTCGGGTGAGCAGTTCTTC

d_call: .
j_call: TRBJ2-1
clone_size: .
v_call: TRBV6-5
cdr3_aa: CASSQGDGPYNEQFF
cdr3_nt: TGTGCCAGCAGTCAAGGGGATGGGCCCTACAATGAGCAGTTCTTC

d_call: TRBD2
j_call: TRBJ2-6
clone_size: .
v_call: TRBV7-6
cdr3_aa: CASSLGGLAGVLGANVLTF
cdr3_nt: TGTGCCAGCAGCTTAGGGGGACTAGCGGGAGTGTTGGGGGCCAACGTCCTGACTTTC

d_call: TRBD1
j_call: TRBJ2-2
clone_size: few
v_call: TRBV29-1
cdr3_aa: CSVEDPNRGSAGELFF
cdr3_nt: TGCAGCGTTGAAGATCCGAACAGGGGGTCGGCCGGGGAGCTGTTTTTT

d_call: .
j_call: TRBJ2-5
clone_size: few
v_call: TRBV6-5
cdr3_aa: CASSYSQYQETQYF
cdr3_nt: TGTGCCAGCAGTTACTCGCAGTACCAAGAGACCCAGTACTTC

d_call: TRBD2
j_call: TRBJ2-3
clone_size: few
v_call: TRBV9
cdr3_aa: CASAPEGLAGTTDTQYF
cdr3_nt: TGTGCCAGCGCCCCCGAAGGGCTAGCGGGGACCACAGATACGCAGTATTTT

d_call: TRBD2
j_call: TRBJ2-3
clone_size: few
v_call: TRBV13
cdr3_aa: CASSVSSGVTIGTDTQYF
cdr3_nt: TGTGCCAGCAGCGTCTCTAGCGGGGTAACGATCGGCACAGATACGCAGTATTTT

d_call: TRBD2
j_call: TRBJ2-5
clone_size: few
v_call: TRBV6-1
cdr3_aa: CAHSSLAGGHETQYF
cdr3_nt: TGTGCCCACTCATCCCTCGCGGGGGGCCACGAGACCCAGTACTTC

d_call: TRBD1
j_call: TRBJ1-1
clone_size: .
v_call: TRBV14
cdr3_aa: CASSQVMNRGTEAFF
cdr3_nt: TGTGCCAGCAGCCAAGTAATGAACAGGGGAACTGAAGCTTTCTTT

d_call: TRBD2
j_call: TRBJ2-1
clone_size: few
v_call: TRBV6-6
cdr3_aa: CASSLLAGGDEQFF
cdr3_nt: TGTGCCAGCAGTCTACTAGCGGGAGGAGATGAGCAGTTCTTC

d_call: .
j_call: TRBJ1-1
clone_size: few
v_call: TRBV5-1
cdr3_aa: CASSSMADTEAFF
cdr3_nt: TGCGCCAGCAGCTCAATGGCAGACACTGAAGCTTTCTTT

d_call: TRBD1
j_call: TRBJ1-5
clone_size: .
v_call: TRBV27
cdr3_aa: CASSLSGQGREPQHF
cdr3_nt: TGTGCCAGCAGTTTATCGGGACAGGGGAGGGAGCCCCAGCATTTT

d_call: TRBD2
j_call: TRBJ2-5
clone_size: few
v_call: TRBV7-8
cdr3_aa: CASSWNSGRDGETQYF
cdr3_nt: TGTGCCAGCAGCTGGAATAGCGGGAGGGACGGAGAGACCCAGTACTTC

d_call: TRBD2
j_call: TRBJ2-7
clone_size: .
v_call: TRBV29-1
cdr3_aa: CSVGHNGLAGVFYYEQYF
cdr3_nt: TGCAGCGTTGGACATAATGGACTAGCGGGGGTCTTTTACTACGAGCAGTACTTC

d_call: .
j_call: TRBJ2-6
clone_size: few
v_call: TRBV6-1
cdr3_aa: CASSEYTTHSGANVLTF
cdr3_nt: TGTGCCAGCAGTGAATACACTACCCACTCTGGGGCCAACGTCCTGACTTTC

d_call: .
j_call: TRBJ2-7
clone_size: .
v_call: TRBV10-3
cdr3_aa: CAISESTATGEQYF
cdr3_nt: TGTGCCATCAGTGAGTCGACGGCTACAGGAGAGCAGTACTTC

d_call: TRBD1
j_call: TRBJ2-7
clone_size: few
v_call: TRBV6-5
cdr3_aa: CASSYSDRAYEQYF
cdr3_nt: TGTGCCAGCAGTTACTCGGACAGGGCCTACGAGCAGTACTTC

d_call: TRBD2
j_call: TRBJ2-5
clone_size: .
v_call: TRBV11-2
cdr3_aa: CAGSKRGGKETQYF
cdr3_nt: TGTGCCGGCAGCAAGCGGGGGGGAAAGGAGACCCAGTACTTC

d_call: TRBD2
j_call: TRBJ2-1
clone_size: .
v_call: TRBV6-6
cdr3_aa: CASTLAGGPSYEQFF
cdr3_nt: TGTGCCAGCACCCTAGCGGGAGGGCCTTCGTATGAGCAGTTCTTC

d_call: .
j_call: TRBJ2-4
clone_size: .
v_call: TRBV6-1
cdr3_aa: CASSDEDYIQYF
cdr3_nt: TGTGCCAGCAGTGACGAGGATTACATTCAGTACTTC

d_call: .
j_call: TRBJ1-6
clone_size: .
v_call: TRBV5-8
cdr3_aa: CASSLGTAGDSPLHF
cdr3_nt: TGTGCCAGCAGCTTGGGGACAGCCGGCGATTCACCCCTCCACTTT

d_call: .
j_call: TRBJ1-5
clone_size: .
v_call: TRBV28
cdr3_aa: CASILRTDNQPQHF
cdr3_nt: TGTGCCAGCATCTTAAGGACAGACAATCAGCCCCAGCATTTT

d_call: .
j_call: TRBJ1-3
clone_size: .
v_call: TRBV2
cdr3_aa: CASRVDGHSGNTIYF
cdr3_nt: TGTGCCAGCAGGGTCGACGGACACTCTGGAAACACCATATATTTT

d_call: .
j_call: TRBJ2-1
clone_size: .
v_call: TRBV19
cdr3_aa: CASSIPSVRMEQFF
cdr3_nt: TGTGCCAGTAGTATCCCTAGCGTAAGGATGGAGCAGTTCTTC

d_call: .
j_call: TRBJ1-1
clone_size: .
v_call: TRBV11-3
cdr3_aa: CASSSPGLEAFF
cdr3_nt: TGTGCCAGCAGCTCTCCGGGACTCGAAGCTTTCTTT

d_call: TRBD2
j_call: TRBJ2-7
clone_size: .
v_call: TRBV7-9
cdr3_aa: CASSLAQGLESYEQYF
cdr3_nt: TGTGCCAGCAGCTTAGCGCAGGGACTAGAATCTTACGAGCAGTACTTC

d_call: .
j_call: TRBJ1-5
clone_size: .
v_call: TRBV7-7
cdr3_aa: CASSLGQSQPQHF
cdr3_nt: TGTGCTAGCAGCTTAGGGCAAAGTCAGCCCCAGCATTTT

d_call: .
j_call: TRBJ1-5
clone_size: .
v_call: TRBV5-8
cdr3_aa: CASRRTAGYNQPQHF
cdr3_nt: TGTGCCAGCAGACGAACCGCGGGTTACAATCAGCCCCAGCATTTT